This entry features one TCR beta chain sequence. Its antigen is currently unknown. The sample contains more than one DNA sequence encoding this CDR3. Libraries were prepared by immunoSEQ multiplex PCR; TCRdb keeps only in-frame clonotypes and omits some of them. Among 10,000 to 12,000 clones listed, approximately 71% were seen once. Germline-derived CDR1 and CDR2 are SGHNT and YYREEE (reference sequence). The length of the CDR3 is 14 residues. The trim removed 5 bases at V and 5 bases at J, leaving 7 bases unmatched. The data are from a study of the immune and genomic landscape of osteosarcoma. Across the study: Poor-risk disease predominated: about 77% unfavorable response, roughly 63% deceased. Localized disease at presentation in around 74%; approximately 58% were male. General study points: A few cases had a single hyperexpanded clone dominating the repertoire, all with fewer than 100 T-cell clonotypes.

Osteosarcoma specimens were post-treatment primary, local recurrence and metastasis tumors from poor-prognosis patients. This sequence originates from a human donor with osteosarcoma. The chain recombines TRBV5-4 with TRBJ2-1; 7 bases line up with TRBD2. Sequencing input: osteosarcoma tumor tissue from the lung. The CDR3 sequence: CASSSLAENNEQFF. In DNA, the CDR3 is TGTGCCAGCAGTTCGCTAGCGGAAAACAATGAGCAGTTCTTC.